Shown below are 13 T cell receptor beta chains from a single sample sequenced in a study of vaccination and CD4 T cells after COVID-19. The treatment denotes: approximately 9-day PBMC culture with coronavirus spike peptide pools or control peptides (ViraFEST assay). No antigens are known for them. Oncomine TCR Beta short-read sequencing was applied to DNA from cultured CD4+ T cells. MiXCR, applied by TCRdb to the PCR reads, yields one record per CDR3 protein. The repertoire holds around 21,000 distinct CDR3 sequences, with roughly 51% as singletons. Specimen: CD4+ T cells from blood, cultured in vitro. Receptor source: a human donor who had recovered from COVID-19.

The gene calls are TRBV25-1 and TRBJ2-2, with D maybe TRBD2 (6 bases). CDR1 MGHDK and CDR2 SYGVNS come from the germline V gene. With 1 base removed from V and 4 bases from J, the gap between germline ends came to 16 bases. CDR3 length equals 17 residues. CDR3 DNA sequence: TGTGCCAGCAGTGAATGGGGTAGGAGGGCGGGCACCGGGGAGCTGTTTTTT. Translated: CASSEWGRRAGTGELFF. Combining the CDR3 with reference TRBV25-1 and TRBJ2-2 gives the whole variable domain EADIYQTPRYLVIGTGKKITLECSQTMGHDKMYWYQQDPGMELHLIHYSYGVNSTEKGDLSSESTVSRIRTEHFPLTLESARPSHTSQYLCASSEWGRRAGTGELFFGEGSRLTVL.

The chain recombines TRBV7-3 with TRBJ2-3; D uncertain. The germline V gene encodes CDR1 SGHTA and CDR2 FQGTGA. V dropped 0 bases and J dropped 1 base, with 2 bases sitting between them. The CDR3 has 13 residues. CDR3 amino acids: CASSLTGTDTQYF. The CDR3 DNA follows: TGTGCCAGCAGCTTAACCGGCACAGATACGCAGTATTTT.

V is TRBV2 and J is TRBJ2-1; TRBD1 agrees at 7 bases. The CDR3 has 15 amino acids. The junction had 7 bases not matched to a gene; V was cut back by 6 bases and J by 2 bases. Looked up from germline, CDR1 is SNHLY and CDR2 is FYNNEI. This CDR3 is CASRVDRAAYNEQFF. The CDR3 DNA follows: TGTGCCAGCAGGGTCGACAGGGCAGCCTACAATGAGCAGTTCTTC.

This chain's CDR3 is CSAPAGADTQYF. For the CDR3, the DNA is TGCAGTGCTCCCGCAGGGGCAGATACGCAGTATTTT. The gene calls are TRBV20-1 and TRBJ2-3, with D perhaps TRBD1 (6 bases). The CDR3 is 12 residues long. Germline CDR1 reads DFQATT; CDR2 reads SNEGSKA (reference sequence). Between the trimmed V and J ends, which lost 5 bases and 4 bases, there was a span of 10 bases.

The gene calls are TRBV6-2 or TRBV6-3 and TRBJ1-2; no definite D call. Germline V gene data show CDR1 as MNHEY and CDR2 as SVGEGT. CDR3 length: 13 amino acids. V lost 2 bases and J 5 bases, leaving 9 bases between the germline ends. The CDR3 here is CASSYPGSYGYTF. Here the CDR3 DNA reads TGTGCCAGCAGTTACCCGGGGAGTTATGGCTACACCTTC.

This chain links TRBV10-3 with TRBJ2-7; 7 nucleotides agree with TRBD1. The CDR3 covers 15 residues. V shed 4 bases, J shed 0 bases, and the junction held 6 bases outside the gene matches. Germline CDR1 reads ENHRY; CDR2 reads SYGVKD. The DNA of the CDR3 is TGTGCCATCAGTGGTCTGGACAGGAGCTCCTACGAGCAGTACTTC. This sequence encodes CAISGLDRSSYEQYF.

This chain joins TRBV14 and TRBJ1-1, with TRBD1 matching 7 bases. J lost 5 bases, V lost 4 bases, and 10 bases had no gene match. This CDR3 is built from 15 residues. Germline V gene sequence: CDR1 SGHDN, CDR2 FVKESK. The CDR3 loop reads CASSRRQGLPTEAFF. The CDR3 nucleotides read TGTGCCAGCAGCCGGAGACAGGGCCTACCTACTGAAGCTTTCTTT.

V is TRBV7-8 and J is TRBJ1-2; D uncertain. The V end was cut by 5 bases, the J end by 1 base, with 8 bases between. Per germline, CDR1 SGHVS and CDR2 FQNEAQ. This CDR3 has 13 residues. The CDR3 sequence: CASSRASNYGYTF. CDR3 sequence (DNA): TGTGCCAGCAGCCGAGCAAGTAACTATGGCTACACCTTC.

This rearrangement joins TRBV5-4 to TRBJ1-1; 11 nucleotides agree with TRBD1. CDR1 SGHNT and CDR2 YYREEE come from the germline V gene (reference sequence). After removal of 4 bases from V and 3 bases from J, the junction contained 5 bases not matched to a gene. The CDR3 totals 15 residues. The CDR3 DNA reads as TGTGCCAGCAGCCGGGACAGGGGGGCGGACACTGAAGCTTTCTTT. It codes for CASSRDRGADTEAFF.

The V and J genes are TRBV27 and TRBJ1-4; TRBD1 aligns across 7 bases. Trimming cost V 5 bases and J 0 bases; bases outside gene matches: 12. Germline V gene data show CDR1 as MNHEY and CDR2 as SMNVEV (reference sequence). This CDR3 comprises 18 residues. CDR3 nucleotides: TGTGCCAGCAGTCCCACGACAGGGATGATCCCAACTAATGAAAAACTGTTTTTT. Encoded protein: CASSPTTGMIPTNEKLFF.

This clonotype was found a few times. CDR3 nucleotide sequence: TGTGCCAGCAGCCGCGTAGTAGGGGGGCCCTCTAGCACAGATACGCAGTATTTT. This translates into CASSRVVGGPSSTDTQYF. V is TRBV7-2 and J is TRBJ2-3; possibly TRBD1 or TRBD2 for D (6 bases each). This CDR3 spans 18 amino acids. V was shortened by 5 bases and J by 0 bases, with 21 bases between the two germline ends. CDR1 is SGHTA, CDR2 FQGNSA, per germline.

The CDR3 sequence: CASRVSPNSPLHF. The CDR3 DNA reads as TGCGCCAGCAGGGTCTCTCCCAATTCACCCCTCCACTTT. The chain recombines TRBV10-1 with TRBJ1-6; no clear D gene. The CDR3 runs 13 residues. V lost 6 bases and J 7 bases, leaving 10 bases between the germline ends. In germline, CDR1 is WNHNN, CDR2 SYGVQD (reference sequence).

CDR3 residues: CASSDETSYEQYF. DNA of the CDR3: TGTGCCAGCAGTGATGAGACCTCCTACGAGCAGTACTTC. This sequence joins TRBV6-1 and TRBJ2-7; D unresolved. Germline CDR1 and CDR2: MNHNS and SASEGT. The CDR3 has 13 amino acids. The V end was cut by 3 bases, the J end by 0 bases, with 6 bases between.